The subject of this entry is one T cell receptor beta chain. The germline gene is not matched at one end of the junction; a read error may be the cause. Germline CDR1 SGHTA, CDR2 FQGNSA. The CDR3 is 14 amino acids. Genomic DNA, the template, was used for profiling of the TCR beta VDJ and CDR3. Using its own MiXCR run on the reads, TCRdb lists one record per CDR3 protein. Among a few hundred thousand distinct CDR3 sequences listed, approximately 58% were seen once. This sample is part of a study of CD8+CD57+ T cells in acquired aplastic anemia. CD8+CD57+ cell expansion had been shown by flow cytometry in patients chosen for sequencing.

Sequenced: sorted CD4+, CD8+, or CD8+CD57+ T cells (not recorded which) from PBMCs. The clonotype was recovered from a human donor with aplastic anemia. The rearrangement joins TRBV7-2 to TRBJ2-3, with 15 bases identical to TRBD2. As DNA, the CDR3 is TGTGCCAGCAGCATAGGACTAGCGGGGGGGCGCGTGGATTTT. It codes for CASSIGLAGGRVDF.